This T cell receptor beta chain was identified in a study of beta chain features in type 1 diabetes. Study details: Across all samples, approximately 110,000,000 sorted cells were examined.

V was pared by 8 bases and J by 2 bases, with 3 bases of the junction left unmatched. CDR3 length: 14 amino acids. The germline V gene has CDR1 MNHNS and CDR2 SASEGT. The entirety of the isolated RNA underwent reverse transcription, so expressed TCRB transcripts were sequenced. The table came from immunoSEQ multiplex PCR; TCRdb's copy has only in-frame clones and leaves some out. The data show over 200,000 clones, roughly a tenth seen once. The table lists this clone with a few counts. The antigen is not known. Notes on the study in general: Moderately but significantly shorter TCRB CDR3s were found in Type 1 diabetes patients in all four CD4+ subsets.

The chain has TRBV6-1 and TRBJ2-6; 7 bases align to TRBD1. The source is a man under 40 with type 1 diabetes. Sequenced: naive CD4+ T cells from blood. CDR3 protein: CASGTVAGANVLTF. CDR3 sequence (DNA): TGTGCCAGCGGGACAGTAGCTGGGGCCAACGTCCTGACTTTC.